The 8 T cell receptor beta chains in this list originate from one sample, sequenced in a study of beta chain features in type 1 diabetes. The sequenced template was cDNA made from the entire isolated RNA. This table comes from immunoSEQ multiplex PCR, and its TCRdb copy is limited to in-frame clones, with some not included. Of around 180,000 clones in the sample, about 13% were seen once. Input material: central memory CD4+ T cells from blood. The receptors come from a woman under 30 in good health.

This clone was seen more than once but under ten times. V is TRBV19 and J is TRBJ2-1; tentative D call: TRBD1 (6 bases). CDR3 size: 13 residues. The germline V gene has CDR1 LNHDA and CDR2 SQIVND (reference sequence). Trimming removed 3 bases at V and 7 bases at J, with 10 bases between. Here the CDR3 reads CASSITGMNEQFF. The CDR3 nucleotides read TGTGCCAGTAGTATCACAGGGATGAATGAGCAGTTCTTC.

In its sample, this clone was seen a few times. The rearrangement links TRBV19 to TRBJ1-1; tentative D call: TRBD1 (6 bases). V was cut by 7 bases and J by 3 bases, with 15 bases left in between. This CDR3 region has 14 residues. Germline lookup yields CDR1 LNHDA and CDR2 SQIVND (reference sequence). CDR3 sequence (DNA): TGTGCCAGTACCCTCGGGACATTCCACACTGAAGCTTTCTTT. As protein: CASTLGTFHTEAFF.

This clone was found a few times. The chain carries TRBV9 and TRBJ1-2; a weak D match, TRBD1 (5 bases). The CDR3 contains 15 residues. Trimming took 1 base from V and 8 from J, leaving 18 bases between them. CDR1 and CDR2 (germline): SGDLS, YYNGEE. The chain's CDR3 is CASSVYGGGGDGYTF. The CDR3, as DNA: TGTGCCAGCAGCGTATATGGGGGAGGAGGGGACGGCTACACCTTC.

This clone has just a few counts. The chain is built from TRBV6-6 and TRBJ2-7, with 10 bases that match TRBD2. V was clipped by 6 bases and J by 1 base; unmatched bases: 6. Looked up from germline, CDR1 is MNHNY and CDR2 is SVGAGI (reference sequence). The CDR3 sequence is 15 residues long. In nucleotides, the CDR3 is TGTGCCAGCAGGCTAGCGGGAGATCGGTCCTACGAGCAGTACTTC. Translated, it gives CASRLAGDRSYEQYF.

The chain joins TRBV5-6 to TRBJ1-5; perhaps TRBD1 as D (6 bases). The CDR3 consists of 14 residues. Trimming removed 4 bases at V and 6 bases at J, with 14 bases between. Germline values: CDR1 SGHDT, CDR2 YYEEEE. The CDR3 here is CASSRYRAGQPQHF. In DNA, the CDR3 is TGTGCCAGCAGCCGTTACAGGGCCGGTCAGCCCCAGCATTTT.

In this sample, this clone turned up a few times. The gene calls are TRBV7-2 and TRBJ2-1, with unresolved D. Between the trimmed V and J ends, which lost 5 bases and 9 bases, there was a span of 17 bases. Germline V gene lookup returns CDR1 SGHTA and CDR2 FQGNSA. There are 14 residues in the CDR3. CDR3 amino acids: CASSVPHGGGEQFF. CDR3 nucleotide sequence: TGTGCCAGCAGCGTCCCTCACGGTGGCGGTGAGCAGTTCTTC.

This clone came up a few times. The gene calls are TRBV29-1 and TRBJ1-1; D perhaps matches TRBD1 (6 bases). CDR1 and CDR2 from the germline V gene are SQVTM and ANQGSEA. Trimming shortened V by 3 bases and J by 2 bases, and 10 bases separated the two germline ends. This CDR3 is 13 amino acids long. The CDR3 is CSVDSRGNTEAFF. CDR3 bases: TGCAGCGTTGATTCCAGGGGTAACACTGAAGCTTTCTTT.

This clone came up a few times. The genes are TRBV7-2 and TRBJ2-7, with 8 bases identical to TRBD2. V was clipped by 6 bases and J by 1 base; unmatched bases: 5. There are 14 residues in the CDR3. CDR1 SGHTA and CDR2 FQGNSA come from the germline V gene. CDR3 nucleotides: TGTGCCAGCAGATGGGGCGGGGGGTCCTACGAGCAGTACTTC. Encoded protein: CASRWGGGSYEQYF.